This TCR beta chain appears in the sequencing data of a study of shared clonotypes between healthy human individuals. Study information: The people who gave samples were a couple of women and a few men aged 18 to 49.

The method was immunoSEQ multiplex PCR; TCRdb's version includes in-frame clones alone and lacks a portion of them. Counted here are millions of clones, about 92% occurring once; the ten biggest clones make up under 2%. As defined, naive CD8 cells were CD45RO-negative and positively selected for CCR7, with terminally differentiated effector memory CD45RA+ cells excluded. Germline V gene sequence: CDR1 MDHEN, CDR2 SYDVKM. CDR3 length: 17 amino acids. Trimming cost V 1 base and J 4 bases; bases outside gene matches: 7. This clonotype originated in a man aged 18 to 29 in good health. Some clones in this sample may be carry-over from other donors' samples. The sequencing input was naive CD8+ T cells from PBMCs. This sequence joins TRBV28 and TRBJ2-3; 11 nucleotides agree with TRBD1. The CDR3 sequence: CASSLFTGQGEADTQYF. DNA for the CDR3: TGTGCCAGCAGTTTATTCACGGGACAGGGGGAGGCAGATACGCAGTATTTT.